The present entry profiles one TCR beta chain with its context. Sequencing used immunoSEQ multiplex PCR; TCRdb keeps in-frame clones, though not all of them. The table has roughly 300,000 clones, 75% to 90% seen once. This sample was taken from a study of cytomegalovirus exposure and HLA in healthy donors. Germline V gene data show CDR1 as SGHDT and CDR2 as YYEEEE. The CDR3 length is 15 residues. With 4 bases clipped from V and 4 bases from J, the junction kept 6 bases outside the gene matches. This chain joins TRBV5-6 and TRBJ1-4; 8 nucleotides agree with TRBD1. The source is a young woman in good health and CMV-seropositive. The sample was PBMCs. The CDR3 region is CASSRTGLNNEKLFF. The DNA of the CDR3 is TGTGCCAGCAGCAGGACAGGGTTGAATAATGAAAAACTGTTTTTT.